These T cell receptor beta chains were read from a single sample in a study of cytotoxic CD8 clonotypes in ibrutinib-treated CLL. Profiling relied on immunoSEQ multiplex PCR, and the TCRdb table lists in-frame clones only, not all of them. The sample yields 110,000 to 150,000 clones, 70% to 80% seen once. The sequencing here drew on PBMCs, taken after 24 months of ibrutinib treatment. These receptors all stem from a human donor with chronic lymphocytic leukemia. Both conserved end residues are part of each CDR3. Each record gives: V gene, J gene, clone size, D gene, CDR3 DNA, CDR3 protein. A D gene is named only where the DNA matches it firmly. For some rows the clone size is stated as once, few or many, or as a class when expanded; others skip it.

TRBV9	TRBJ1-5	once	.	TGTGCCAGCAGCGTAGACGGGGGCGGTCAGCCCCAGCATTTT	CASSVDGGGQPQHF
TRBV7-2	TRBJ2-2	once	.	TGTGCCAGCAGGGAGACAGCGCTCGGGGCCGGGGAGCTGTTTTTT	CASRETALGAGELFF
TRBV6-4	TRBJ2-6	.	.	TGTGCCAGCAGTGAACAGGCTGGGGCCAACGTCCTGACTTTC	CASSEQAGANVLTF
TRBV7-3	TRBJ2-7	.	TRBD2	TGTGCCAGCAGCTTAGTTGGCGGGAGCTCCTACGAGCAGTACTTC	CASSLVGGSSYEQYF
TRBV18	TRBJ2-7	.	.	TGTGCCAGCTCACCATTGGACGCGGGGGAGCAGTACTTC	CASSPLDAGEQYF
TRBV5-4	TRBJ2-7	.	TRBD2	TGTGCCAGCAGCTCAACTAGCGGGGGGTACGAGCAGTACTTC	CASSSTSGGYEQYF
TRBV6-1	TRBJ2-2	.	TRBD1	TGTGCCAGCAGGCCAGACAGGGTTGGGGAGCTGTTTTTT	CASRPDRVGELFF
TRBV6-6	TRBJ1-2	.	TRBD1	TGTGCCAGCAGCCGCGGGACAGGGACCCCGCCGGCCTTC	CASSRGTGTPPAF
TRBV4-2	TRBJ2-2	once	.	TGTGCCAGCACCCCGGGGTCCCACACCGGGGAGCTGTTTTTT	CASTPGSHTGELFF
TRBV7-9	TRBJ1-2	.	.	TGTGCCAGCACGCTCGGGGGGGTTAACTATGGCTACACCTTC	CASTLGGVNYGYTF
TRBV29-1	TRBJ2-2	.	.	TGCAGCGTTGATGGACAGTCTCGCCGGGGAGCTGTTTTT	CSVDGQSRRGAVF
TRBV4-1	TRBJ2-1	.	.	TGCGCCAGCAGCCAAGATAGTTGGGGACGGCTATACAATGAGCAGTTCTTC	CASSQDSWGRLYNEQFF
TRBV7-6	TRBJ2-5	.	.	TGTGCCAGCAGCTTCCCGGGGGAGACCCAGTACTTC	CASSFPGETQYF
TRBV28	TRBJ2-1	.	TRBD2	TGTGCCAGCAGTTTAGGGCTAGCGGGCCTAAATGAGCAGTTCTTC	CASSLGLAGLNEQFF
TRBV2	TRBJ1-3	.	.	TGTGCCAGCAGTGGCACCCCTGGAAACACCATATATTTT	CASSGTPGNTIYF
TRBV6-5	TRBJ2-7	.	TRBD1	TGTGCCAGCGGCCCGGACAGGGTCTGGGAGCAGTACTTC	CASGPDRVWEQYF
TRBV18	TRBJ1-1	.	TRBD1	TGTGCCAGCTCAGCCAGACAGGGGGTGAACACTGAAGCTTTCTTT	CASSARQGVNTEAFF
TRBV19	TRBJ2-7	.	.	TGTGCCAGTAGTATTTCCCGGACCTACGAGCAGTACTTC	CASSISRTYEQYF
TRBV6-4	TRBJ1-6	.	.	TGTGCCACCCGGAGGCAGAATAATTCACCCCTCCACTTT	CATRRQNNSPLHF
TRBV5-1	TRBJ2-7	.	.	TGCGCCAGCAGCCCCCAAGACAGATACTTCGACGAGCAGTACTTC	CASSPQDRYFDEQYF
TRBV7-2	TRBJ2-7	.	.	TGTGCCAGCAGCTCCCGGACGGAAACCACCTACGAGCAGTACTTC	CASSSRTETTYEQYF
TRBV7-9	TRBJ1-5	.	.	TGTGCCAGCAGCCCTGGTAGCAATCAGCCCCAGCATTTT	CASSPGSNQPQHF
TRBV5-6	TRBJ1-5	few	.	TGTGCCAGCAGCCCCGAGAGGGGACAGCCCCAGCATTTT	CASSPERGQPQHF
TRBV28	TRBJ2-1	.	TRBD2	TGTGCCAGCAGCCCCCTACTAGCGGGGGCAGGTAATGAGCAGTTCTTC	CASSPLLAGAGNEQFF
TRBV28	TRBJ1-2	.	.	TGTGCCAGCAGTCCCGGAGGGGTCGGCGGTGGCTACACCTTC	CASSPGGVGGGYTF
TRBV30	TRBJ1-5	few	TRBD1	TGTGCCTGGAAACAGGGGCGCAATCAGCCCCAGCATTTT	CAWKQGRNQPQHF
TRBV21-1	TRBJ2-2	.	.	TGTGCCAGCAGCGCTAGCGGGGGCCAAAACACCGGGGAGCTGTTTTTT	CASSASGGQNTGELFF
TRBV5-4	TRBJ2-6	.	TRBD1	TGTGCCACCCGGACAGGGGGCTCTGGGGCCAACGTCCTGACTTTC	CATRTGGSGANVLTF
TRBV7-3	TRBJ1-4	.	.	TGTGCCAGCAGCCCCGGGACGGAGGCAACTAATGAAAAACTGTTTTTT	CASSPGTEATNEKLFF
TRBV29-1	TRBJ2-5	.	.	TGCAGCGTTTGGGGAATGGGGAATGGAGAGACCCAGTACTTC	CSVWGMGNGETQYF
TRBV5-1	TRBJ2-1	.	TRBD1	TGCGCCAGCAGCCAGACAGGGGTCGCTGAGCAGTTCTTC	CASSQTGVAEQFF
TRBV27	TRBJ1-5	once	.	TGTGCCAGCAGTTTCGGGGGAGGGGGGGCAGTTGGGCCCCAGCATTTT	CASSFGGGGAVGPQHF
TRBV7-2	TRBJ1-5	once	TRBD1	TGTGCCAGCAGCCCCACCGGGGACAGGGGGGCCGATCAGCCCCAGCATTTT	CASSPTGDRGADQPQHF
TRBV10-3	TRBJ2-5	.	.	TGTGCCATCAGTGAGTCGGGAGACAGCAAAGAGACCCAGTACTTC	CAISESGDSKETQYF
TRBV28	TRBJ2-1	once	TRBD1	TGTGCCAGCAGCCCATCCGGGACAGGGGTCAATGAGCAGTTCTTC	CASSPSGTGVNEQFF
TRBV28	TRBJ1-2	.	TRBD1	TGTGCCAGCAGTTCCGGGACAGGGGGTTATGGCTACACCTTC	CASSSGTGGYGYTF
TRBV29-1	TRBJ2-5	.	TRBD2	TGCAGCGTTGAAGGGACTAGCGGGGGGGCCGAGTTCCAAGAGACCCAGTACTTC	CSVEGTSGGAEFQETQYF
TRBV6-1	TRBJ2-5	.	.	TGTGCCAGCAGTAACGAAGAGACCCAGTACTTC	CASSNEETQYF
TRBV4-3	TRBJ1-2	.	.	TGCGCCAGCAGCCAAGAATCTAACTATGGCTACACCTTC	CASSQESNYGYTF
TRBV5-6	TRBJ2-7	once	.	TGTGCCAGCAGCTGGGGTGGCGCCGCTCCCTACGAGCAGTACTTC	CASSWGGAAPYEQYF
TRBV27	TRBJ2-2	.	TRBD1	TGTGCCAGCAGCCACCCGGCAGGGGGCACCGGGGAGCTGTTTTTT	CASSHPAGGTGELFF
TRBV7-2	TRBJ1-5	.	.	TGTGCCAGCAGCCCCGGGAGGGAGTACGGTCAGCCCCAGCATTTT	CASSPGREYGQPQHF
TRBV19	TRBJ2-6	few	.	TGTGCCAGCGGGGTTCCTGGGGCCAACGTCCTGACTTTC	CASGVPGANVLTF
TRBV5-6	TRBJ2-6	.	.	TGTGCCAGCAGCTTGGGGGGGAGGGCCAACGTCCTGACTTTC	CASSLGGRANVLTF
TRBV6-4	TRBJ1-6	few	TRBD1	TGTGCCAACCGGGACAGGGGATATTCACCCCTCCACTTT	CANRDRGYSPLHF
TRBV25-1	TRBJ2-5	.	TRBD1	TGTGCCAGCAGTGCCATGGGGACAGCGTACCAAGAGACCCAGTACTTC	CASSAMGTAYQETQYF
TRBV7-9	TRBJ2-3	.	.	TGTGCCAGCAGCCAGGGGTCAACCGCCACAGATACGCAGTATTTT	CASSQGSTATDTQYF
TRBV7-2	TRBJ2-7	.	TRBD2	TGTGCCAGCAGCCCCGGGAGGACGAGTTACGAGCAGTACTTC	CASSPGRTSYEQYF
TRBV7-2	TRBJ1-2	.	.	TGTGCCAGCAGCTACCCCGACCGGCGGGGGGAAGGCTACACCTTC	CASSYPDRRGEGYTF
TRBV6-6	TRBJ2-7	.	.	TGTGCCAGCAGTTCCAAGCCCGTTCGGGTTGAGCAGTACTTC	CASSSKPVRVEQYF
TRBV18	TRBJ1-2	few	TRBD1	TGTGCCAGCTCCCCCACGGCAGGGGGGGATGGCTACACCTTC	CASSPTAGGDGYTF
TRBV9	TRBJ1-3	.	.	TGTGCCAGCAGGGGGGTCGGAAACACCATATATTTT	CASRGVGNTIYF
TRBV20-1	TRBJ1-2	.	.	TGCAGTGCTAGTGGGTGGGGTGGCTACACCTTC	CSASGWGGYTF
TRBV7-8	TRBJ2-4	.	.	TGTGCCAGCAGCCCATCCGGACGTAAAAACATTCAGTACTTC	CASSPSGRKNIQYF
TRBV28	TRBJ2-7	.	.	TGTGCCAGCAGTTTGTCGCCAGGGATGGGGGAGCAGTACTTC	CASSLSPGMGEQYF